These 25 T cell receptor beta chains were sequenced from one sample in a study of cytomegalovirus exposure and HLA in healthy donors. The PCR employed 60 Vbeta primers together with 13 Jbeta primers. TCRdb keeps only in-frame clones here, not all; method: immunoSEQ multiplex PCR. The sample contains under 200,000 clones, roughly 76% of which appear only once. Sequencing was performed on PBMCs. These receptors all stem from a woman between 45 and 60 years old in good health and CMV-seronegative.

The rearrangement joins TRBV19 to TRBJ1-5; no firm D call. This CDR3 comprises 15 residues. Germline lookup yields CDR1 LNHDA and CDR2 SQIVND (reference sequence). V gave up 2 bases and J gave up 5 bases, with 13 bases separating them. Written as DNA, the CDR3 is TGTGCCAGTAGTATATGGGCAGGCCCGCATCAGCCCCAGCATTTT. Amino acids: CASSIWAGPHQPQHF.

CDR3 DNA: TGTGCCAGCAGCTCGACTCAGGGTACTGGAAACACCATATATTTT. This gives the protein CASSSTQGTGNTIYF. The genes are TRBV7-2 and TRBJ1-3, with a weak D call TRBD1 (5 bases). In germline, CDR1 is SGHTA, CDR2 FQGNSA. V lost 4 bases and J 2 bases, leaving 12 bases between the germline ends. CDR3 length equals 15 residues.

The chain combines TRBV11-3 with TRBJ2-1, with 7 positions matching TRBD1. Germline lookup yields CDR1 SGHNT and CDR2 YENEEA. The CDR3 extends over 13 amino acids. Trimming cost V 3 bases and J 8 bases; bases outside gene matches: 4. CDR3 sequence: CASSFRDSDEQFF. CDR3 DNA: TGTGCCAGCAGCTTCCGGGACAGCGATGAGCAGTTCTTC.

V is TRBV4-3 and J is TRBJ1-2; possibly TRBD1 for D (5 bases). CDR3 length: 15 residues. Germline-derived CDR1 and CDR2 are LGHNA and YSLEER. The V and J ends lost 1 base and 2 bases respectively, with 11 bases between them. CDR3 nucleotide sequence: TGCGCCAGCAGCCAAGCCGACAGATTAAACTATGGCTACACCTTC. It translates to CASSQADRLNYGYTF.

The chain joins TRBV11-3 to TRBJ1-1; a possible D gene is TRBD1 (6 bases). The CDR3 runs to 14 residues. The germline V gene encodes CDR1 SGHNT and CDR2 YENEEA. Trimming pared 2 bases from V and 6 bases from J, leaving 13 bases between. DNA for the CDR3: TGTGCCAGCAGCTTAAGCAGGGGATCCGCTGAAGCTTTCTTT. As protein: CASSLSRGSAEAFF. Full variable domain (rest looked up from reference TRBV11-3 and TRBJ1-1): EAGVVQSPRYKIIEKKQPVAFWCNPISGHNTLYWYLQNLGQGPELLIRYENEEAVDDSQLPKDRFSAERLKGVDSTLKIQPAELGDSAVYLCASSLSRGSAEAFFGQGTRLTVV.

The chain has TRBV4-2 and TRBJ2-1, with D possibly TRBD2 on 6 matching bases. Germline V gene data show CDR1 as LGHNA and CDR2 as YNFKEQ. This CDR3 has 15 amino acids. Trimming took 1 base from V and 8 from J, leaving 15 bases between them. The CDR3, as DNA: TGTGCCAGCAGCCAAGTGGGCGGGGCCAGCGATGAGCAGTTCTTC. This translates into CASSQVGGASDEQFF.

This clone was detected only a few times. The gene calls are TRBV12-5 and TRBJ1-2, with 10 nucleotides matching TRBD1. The ends lost 4 bases at V and 2 bases at J; junction bases unmatched: 10. CDR1 and CDR2 from the germline V gene are LGHNT and FRNRAP. CDR3 length equals 17 residues. CDR3 region: CASGWEGGQGSNYGYTF. The CDR3 DNA sequence: TGTGCTAGTGGTTGGGAGGGGGGACAGGGGTCGAACTATGGCTACACCTTC. Filled out from reference TRBV12-5 and TRBJ1-2, the complete variable domain reads DARVTQTPRHKVTEMGQEVTMRCQPILGHNTVFWYRQTMMQGLELLAYFRNRAPLDDSGMPKDRFSAEMPDATLATLKIQPSEPRDSAVYFCASGWEGGQGSNYGYTFGSGTRLTVV.

V gene TRBV27 combines with J gene TRBJ2-1; 12 positions match TRBD2. Germline lookup yields CDR1 MNHEY and CDR2 SMNVEV (reference sequence). V shed 6 bases, J shed 5 bases, and the junction held 2 bases outside the gene matches. The CDR3 is 14 amino acids. CDR3 nucleotides: TGTGCCAGCAGGGGACTAGCGGGTCACAATGAGCAGTTCTTC. The encoded protein is CASRGLAGHNEQFF.

The J gene is TRBJ2-7, the V gene TRBV9; 7 nucleotides line up with TRBD1. Germline CDR1 is SGDLS and CDR2 is YYNGEE. This CDR3 contains 16 residues. The trim removed 1 base at V and 4 bases at J, leaving 11 bases unmatched. The CDR3 nucleotides are TGTGCCAGCAGCGTAACCTTCCAGACAGGGATATACGAGCAGTACTTC. Protein sequence: CASSVTFQTGIYEQYF.

CDR3 bases: TGTGCTAGTGGTGGACAGGGGTATAGCAATCAGCCCCAGCATTTT. This gives the protein CASGGQGYSNQPQHF. The V call is TRBV12-5, the J call TRBJ1-5; 9 positions agree with TRBD1. The CDR3 spans 15 residues. Per germline, CDR1 LGHNT and CDR2 FRNRAP. V lost 5 bases to trimming and J lost 0 bases; unmatched junction nucleotides: 2.

The chain is built from TRBV27 and TRBJ2-5; 12 positions agree with TRBD1. This CDR3 spans 15 amino acids. V gave up 6 bases and J gave up 4 bases; unmatched junction bases: 6. CDR1 and CDR2 (germline): MNHEY, SMNVEV (reference sequence). The CDR3 sequence is CASSLGQGARETQYF. The CDR3, as DNA: TGTGCCAGCAGCTTGGGACAGGGGGCGCGAGAGACCCAGTACTTC.

This rearrangement joins TRBV28 to TRBJ2-7; TRBD1 is a possible D gene (5 bases). Germline CDR1 is MDHEN and CDR2 is SYDVKM. Trimming removed 3 bases at V and 0 bases at J, with 9 bases between. CDR3 length: 14 residues. The CDR3 DNA follows: TGTGCCAGCAGTTTCACAGGATTCTCCTACGAGCAGTACTTC. It codes for CASSFTGFSYEQYF.

This clone is a singleton in its sample. The chain carries TRBV2 and TRBJ2-3; TRBD2 matches 9 bases. Trimming took 2 bases from V and 6 from J; bases not matched to a gene: 12. The CDR3 contains 17 residues. Per the germline V gene, CDR1 is SNHLY and CDR2 is FYNNEI. CDR3 in DNA: TGTGCCAGCAGTGAACGGCTAGCGGGGCGGGCGGGGGATACGCAGTATTTT. Translation: CASSERLAGRAGDTQYF.

V usage is TRBV7-2 and J usage is TRBJ1-1; no clear D gene. CDR1 is SGHTA and CDR2 is FQGNSA in the germline V gene. V lost 1 base, J lost 8 bases, and 11 bases lay in between. This CDR3 spans 13 amino acids. Here the CDR3 reads CASSLVLGREAFF. The CDR3, as DNA: TGTGCCAGCAGCTTAGTACTGGGGAGGGAAGCTTTCTTT.

On this clone itself: A junction end diverges from the germline sequence, so it may reflect a read error. The chain employs TRBV7-9 and TRBJ1-5; TRBD1 matches 9 bases. This CDR3 has 16 amino acids. CDR1 and CDR2 (germline): SEHNR, FQNEAQ (reference sequence). CDR3 in amino acids: CSSSSSTGGSNQPQHF. DNA for the CDR3: TGTTCCAGCAGCTCTTCGACAGGGGGATCGAATCAGCCCCAGCATTTT.

This clone was detected once. The chain employs TRBV6-5 and TRBJ2-3, with 9 bases that match TRBD1. Trimming removed 6 bases from V and 6 bases from J; junction bases left unmatched: 4. The germline CDR1 and CDR2 sequences are MNHEY and SVGAGI. The CDR3 consists of 13 residues. CDR3 DNA sequence: TGTGCCAGCAGCGACAGGGGGTCGGATACGCAGTATTTT. Residues: CASSDRGSDTQYF.

The chain combines TRBV9 with TRBJ1-1; weak D call: TRBD1 (5 bases). Germline CDR1 is SGDLS and CDR2 is YYNGEE. The CDR3 totals 15 residues. V lost 6 bases to trimming and J lost 3 bases, with 18 bases between them. CDR3 protein: CASTPPQGGDTEAFF. The CDR3 DNA follows: TGTGCCAGCACCCCGCCCCAGGGAGGAGACACTGAAGCTTTCTTT.

This clone has a handful of counts. This chain links TRBV2 with TRBJ1-5, with unresolved D. The CDR3 contains 15 residues. V lost 3 bases to trimming and J lost 4 bases, with 13 bases between them. Germline V gene lookup returns CDR1 SNHLY and CDR2 FYNNEI. The CDR3 sequence: CASSERVPKNQPQHF. The CDR3 nucleotides read TGTGCCAGCAGTGAGAGGGTCCCCAAAAATCAGCCCCAGCATTTT.

This sequence joins TRBV30 and TRBJ1-3, with TRBD1 identical over 8 bases. CDR3 length equals 15 residues. Germline V gene sequence: CDR1 GTSNPN, CDR2 SVGIG (reference sequence). Trimming cost V 4 bases and J 2 bases; bases outside gene matches: 7. The CDR3, as DNA: TGTGCCTGGAAAGAGCCAGGGGGCGCTGGAAACACCATATATTTT. It specifies CAWKEPGGAGNTIYF. The full variable domain, rest sourced from reference TRBV30 and TRBJ1-3, is SQTIHQWPATLVQPVGSPLSLECTVEGTSNPNLYWYRQAAGRGLQLLFYSVGIGQISSEVPQNLSASRPQDRQFILSSKKLLLSDSGFYLCAWKEPGGAGNTIYFGEGSWLTVV.

The chain recombines TRBV5-4 with TRBJ2-3; 10 bases align to TRBD2. CDR3 size: 15 residues. J gave up 4 bases and V 2 bases, and 4 bases lay outside the gene matches. CDR1 is SGHNT and CDR2 is YYREEE in the germline V gene (reference sequence). In DNA form, the CDR3 reads TGTGCCAGCAGCTTTTCCAGCGGGGGGGCAGATACGCAGTATTTT. Its translation: CASSFSSGGADTQYF.

V gene TRBV29-1 combines with J gene TRBJ2-1; TRBD1 agrees at 11 bases. V gave up 7 bases and J gave up 10 bases; unmatched junction bases: 6. The CDR3 sequence is 12 residues long. The germline gives CDR1 SQVTM, CDR2 ANQGSEA. CDR3 in DNA: TGCAGCGCCGGACAGGGGGCGTGGGAGCAGTTCTTC. Translated: CSAGQGAWEQFF.

The rearrangement joins TRBV28 to TRBJ1-5, with TRBD1 identical over 8 bases. Trimming removed 5 bases from V and 5 bases from J; junction bases left unmatched: 11. CDR1 and CDR2 (germline): MDHEN, SYDVKM. CDR3 length: 16 residues. The CDR3 DNA sequence: TGTGCCAGCAGTGCGAATGACAGGGGCACTGATCAGCCCCAGCATTTT. Translating it yields CASSANDRGTDQPQHF.

V is TRBV27 and J is TRBJ2-1, with D possibly TRBD2 on 5 matching bases. V was shortened by 6 bases and J by 4 bases, with 10 bases between the two germline ends. The CDR3 contains 13 residues. Germline V gene sequence: CDR1 MNHEY, CDR2 SMNVEV (reference sequence). The CDR3 DNA follows: TGTGCCAGCAGCCGCCGGGGTTACAATGAGCAGTTCTTC. Its protein is CASSRRGYNEQFF.

The chain combines TRBV4-3 with TRBJ1-2; 10 bases match TRBD1. The V gene end was trimmed by 0 bases and the J gene end by 8 bases; junction bases not matched to a gene: 9. Per the germline V gene, CDR1 is LGHNA and CDR2 is YSLEER. This CDR3 contains 16 residues. The CDR3 here is CASSQDGTGVLKGYTF. The CDR3 nucleotides read TGCGCCAGCAGCCAAGATGGGACAGGGGTGTTAAAAGGCTACACCTTC.

The chain links TRBV12-2 to TRBJ2-1; the table names TRBD2, a call not compared with the DNA. TRBV12-2 constitutes a pseudogene. CDR3 length equals 16 residues. DNA for the CDR3: TGTGCAAGTCGCTTAGGTAGCGGGAAAGAGGTCAATGAGCAGTTCTTC. Translation gives CASRLGSGKEVNEQFF.